This T cell receptor beta chain was sequenced for a study of T cells in Graves' hyperthyroidism and ophthalmopathy. Amplified TCR beta CDR3 regions derived from RNA transcripts. The HTBI primer set was used in a first-round RT-PCR of the TCR CDR3. MiXCR, run by TCRdb on the multiplex PCR reads, gives a single entry per CDR3 protein. In the table there are around 500,000 distinct CDR3 sequences, less than 25% of which are singletons. CDR3 length: 16 amino acids. With V trimmed by 0 bases and J by 9 bases, 12 bases remained unmatched. The germline CDR1 and CDR2 sequences are DFQATT and SNEGSKA (reference sequence).

Sequenced sample: blood. This TCR was recovered from a woman in her 70s with Graves' ophthalmopathy. The chain links TRBV20-1 to TRBJ2-3; 10 positions agree with TRBD2. In DNA form, the CDR3 reads TGCAGTGCTAGAGAACAGGGGTCTAGCGGGAGTGGGACGCAGTATTTT. Translation gives CSAREQGSSGSGTQYF.